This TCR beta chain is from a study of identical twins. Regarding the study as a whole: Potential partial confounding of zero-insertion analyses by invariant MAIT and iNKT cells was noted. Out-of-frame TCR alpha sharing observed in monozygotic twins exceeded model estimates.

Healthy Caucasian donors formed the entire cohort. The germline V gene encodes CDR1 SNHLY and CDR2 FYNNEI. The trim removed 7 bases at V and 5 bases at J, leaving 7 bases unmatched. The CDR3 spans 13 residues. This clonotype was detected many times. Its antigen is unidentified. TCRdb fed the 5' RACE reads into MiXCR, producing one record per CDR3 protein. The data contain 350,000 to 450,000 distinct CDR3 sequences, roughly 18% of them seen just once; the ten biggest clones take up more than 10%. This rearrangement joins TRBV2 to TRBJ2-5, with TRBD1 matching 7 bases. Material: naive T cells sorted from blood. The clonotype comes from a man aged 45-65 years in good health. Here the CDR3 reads CASKRGQRETQYF. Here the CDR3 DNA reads TGTGCCAGCAAAAGGGGGCAGAGGGAGACCCAGTACTTC.